The 21 T cell receptor beta chains below were found in one sample sequenced in a study of cytomegalovirus exposure and HLA in healthy donors. Vbeta (60) and Jbeta (13) primers were used in the PCR. Sequencing used immunoSEQ multiplex PCR; TCRdb keeps in-frame clones, though not all of them. The data hold about 100,000 clones, with around three quarters observed a single time. The sequenced sample consisted of PBMCs. The receptor set was obtained from a female donor in good health and CMV-seropositive.

The chain carries TRBV7-2 and TRBJ2-7; TRBD1 matches 10 bases. V gave up 5 bases and J gave up 6 bases; unmatched junction bases: 7. Germline loops: CDR1 SGHTA, CDR2 FQGNSA. The CDR3 runs to 14 residues. The DNA for the CDR3 is TGTGCCAGCAGCCTCCGGGACAGGGGTCTCGAGCAGTACTTC. This encodes CASSLRDRGLEQYF.

The V and J genes are TRBV13 and TRBJ1-1; D might be TRBD1 (5 bases). The CDR3 contains 16 residues. Germline V gives CDR1 PRHDT, CDR2 FYEKMQ (reference sequence). V was clipped by 5 bases and J by 5 bases, with 21 bases between them. CDR3 coding DNA: TGTGCCAGCAGCGAACGACAGTGGGGCCGGACAACTGAAGCTTTCTTT. This translates into CASSERQWGRTTEAFF.

V gene TRBV19 combines with J gene TRBJ2-3, with D unclear. The germline CDR1 and CDR2 sequences are LNHDA and SQIVND (reference sequence). The CDR3 sequence is 13 residues long. The germline V and J ends were trimmed by 3 bases and 2 bases, with 6 bases remaining between them. CDR3 residues: CASSIQVTDTQYF. Written as DNA, the CDR3 is TGTGCCAGTAGTATTCAGGTCACAGATACGCAGTATTTT.

This chain uses TRBV2 with TRBJ2-7; TRBD1 aligns across 9 bases. V lost 11 bases, J lost 6 bases, and 8 bases stayed unmatched. CDR1 is SNHLY and CDR2 is FYNNEI in the germline V gene. The CDR3 extends over 12 amino acids. In nucleotides, the CDR3 is TGTGCCGGAAGACAGGGGGTCGGCGAGCAGTACTTC. Protein: CAGRQGVGEQYF.

This clone was observed a few times. The chain carries TRBV5-1 and TRBJ2-7, with TRBD2 matching 10 bases. Germline-derived CDR1 and CDR2 are SGHRS and YFSETQ. This CDR3 is built from 15 residues. J lost 4 bases, V lost 0 bases, and 4 bases had no gene match. CDR3: CASSLAASGGYEQYF. CDR3 nucleotides: TGCGCCAGCAGCTTGGCGGCTAGCGGGGGTTACGAGCAGTACTTC.

This chain uses TRBV6-6 with TRBJ1-2; D call uncertain. CDR1 MNHNY and CDR2 SVGAGI come from the germline V gene (reference sequence). The CDR3 totals 13 residues. Trimming took 2 bases from V and 1 from J, leaving 5 bases between them. The CDR3 reads CASSYVSNYGYTF. The CDR3 DNA is TGTGCCAGCAGTTACGTCAGTAACTATGGCTACACCTTC.

The gene calls are TRBV5-4 and TRBJ2-1; 10 bases fit TRBD2. The CDR3 has 16 amino acids. From germline, CDR1 is SGHNT and CDR2 YYREEE (reference sequence). V trimming: 3 bases; J trimming: 0 bases; junction bases outside the gene matches: 3. DNA of the CDR3: TGTGCCAGCAGCTCGGAGCGGGGGGGCTCCTACAATGAGCAGTTCTTC. Amino acid sequence: CASSSERGGSYNEQFF.

This clone occurred a few times. V and J are TRBV30 and TRBJ2-7; 9 nucleotides align to TRBD2. This CDR3 spans 13 amino acids. J lost 7 bases, V lost 1 base, and 5 bases had no gene match. The germline V gene has CDR1 GTSNPN and CDR2 SVGIG (reference sequence). The CDR3 coding sequence is TGTGCCTGGAGTGGCGGGAGGGCCGGGGAGCAGTACTTC. Its translation is CAWSGGRAGEQYF.

V is TRBV12-5 and J is TRBJ2-5; D is uncertain. Germline V gene sequence: CDR1 LGHNT, CDR2 FRNRAP. The V gene lost 0 bases and the J gene lost 0 bases, with 8 bases spanning the gap. CDR3 length: 15 residues. The CDR3 sequence is CASGLVLKNQETQYF. In nucleotides, the CDR3 is TGTGCTAGTGGTTTGGTACTTAAGAACCAAGAGACCCAGTACTTC.

This clone appeared a few times. The V and J genes are TRBV4-2 and TRBJ1-3; TRBD1 matches at 8 bases. This CDR3 contains 20 residues. Germline V gene lookup returns CDR1 LGHNA and CDR2 YNFKEQ. Trimming cost V 0 bases and J 1 base; bases outside gene matches: 14. CDR3 in DNA: TGTGCCAGCAGCCAAGAATTAGTGGCAGGGGGCGTTAGGTCTGGAAACACCATATATTTT. This translates into CASSQELVAGGVRSGNTIYF.

The V and J genes are TRBV5-6 and TRBJ2-5; 8 nucleotides agree with TRBD1. The CDR3 totals 15 residues. V lost 0 bases and J lost 4; bases outside the gene matches: 5. Germline V gene data show CDR1 as SGHDT and CDR2 as YYEEEE. CDR3 in amino acids: CASSLGQGARETQYF. The CDR3 DNA reads as TGTGCCAGCAGCTTGGGGCAGGGGGCGCGAGAGACCCAGTACTTC.

The CDR3 DNA follows: TGTGCCAGCAGCCTCGACAGTGAAGCTTTCTTT. It encodes CASSLDSEAFF. The chain carries TRBV11-3 and TRBJ1-1, with a tentative D call TRBD1 (5 bases). V lost 5 bases, J lost 7 bases, and 8 bases lay in between. The CDR3 extends over 11 amino acids. CDR1 is SGHNT and CDR2 is YENEEA in the germline V gene.

This clone was detected only a few times. J is TRBJ2-7 and V is TRBV19, with 10 positions matching TRBD2. The CDR3 covers 15 residues. Germline CDR1 reads LNHDA; CDR2 reads SQIVND (reference sequence). V was clipped by 5 bases and J by 1 base; unmatched bases: 5. CDR3 sequence: CASSSIAGGSYEQYF. The CDR3 DNA sequence: TGTGCCAGTAGTTCCATAGCGGGAGGTTCCTACGAGCAGTACTTC.

This rearrangement joins TRBV18 to TRBJ2-7, with TRBD2 matching over 8 bases. V dropped 0 bases and J dropped 4; count of bases not matched to a gene: 5. CDR1 and CDR2 (germline): KGHSH, LQKENI. The CDR3 contains 15 residues. The CDR3 DNA is TGTGCCAGCTCACCACCGGGGGCGGGAGGTTACGAGCAGTACTTC. Translated, it gives CASSPPGAGGYEQYF.

A word on this clone: The sample carries other DNA sequences with the same CDR3. V is TRBV5-1 and J is TRBJ2-5, with TRBD1 matching over 10 bases. In germline, CDR1 is SGHRS, CDR2 YFSETQ. Trimming took 1 base from V and 5 from J; bases not matched to a gene: 5. The CDR3 extends over 15 amino acids. CDR3 sequence (DNA): TGCGCCAGCAGCTTGAGGACAGGGGGTGGGGAGACCCAGTACTTC. Amino acid sequence: CASSLRTGGGETQYF.

V gene TRBV10-1 combines with J gene TRBJ1-2; 7 bases fit TRBD1. The germline V gene has CDR1 WNHNN and CDR2 SYGVQD (reference sequence). This CDR3 is built from 14 residues. J gave up 6 bases and V 7 bases, and 11 bases lay outside the gene matches. The CDR3 spells CASKCEGGQNGYTF. CDR3 nucleotide sequence: TGCGCCAGCAAGTGCGAAGGGGGACAGAATGGCTACACCTTC.

The CDR3 here is CASSEGGLIRHQPQHF. The DNA for the CDR3 is TGTGCCAGTAGTGAGGGGGGGTTGATCCGACATCAGCCCCAGCATTTT. This rearrangement joins TRBV19 to TRBJ1-5; a possible D gene is TRBD1 (6 bases). Germline V gives CDR1 LNHDA, CDR2 SQIVND (reference sequence). This CDR3 spans 16 amino acids. Trimming took off 5 bases at V and 5 bases at J, with 19 bases between the two ends.

V is TRBV19 and J is TRBJ1-1; 10 bases line up with TRBD1. The V and J ends lost 6 bases and 5 bases, in that order; junction bases with no gene match: 6. CDR3 length: 14 amino acids. The V gene's germline CDR1 is LNHDA and CDR2 SQIVND (reference sequence). For the CDR3, the DNA is TGTGCCAGTAGCAGACAGGGGGCAGGTACTGAAGCTTTCTTT. Encoded protein: CASSRQGAGTEAFF.

This clone appeared a single time. The chain links TRBV5-5 to TRBJ1-6; D might be TRBD1 (5 bases). The CDR3 covers 15 residues. CDR1 SGHKS and CDR2 YYEKEE come from the germline V gene (reference sequence). Trimming removed 1 base at V and 6 bases at J, with 11 bases between. The CDR3 spells CASSLMGGTNSPLHF. The CDR3 DNA reads TGTGCCAGCAGCTTGATGGGGGGGACTAATTCACCCCTCCACTTT.

The V gene is TRBV7-9, the J gene TRBJ2-1, with 8 bases matching TRBD2. This CDR3 contains 14 residues. J lost 8 bases, V lost 1 base, and 4 bases had no gene match. The germline CDR1 and CDR2 sequences are SEHNR and FQNEAQ (reference sequence). This CDR3 reads CASSLEGRGDEQFF. As DNA, the CDR3 is TGTGCCAGCAGCTTAGAGGGGCGGGGGGATGAGCAGTTCTTC.

This clone was observed a single time. The chain recombines TRBV30 with TRBJ1-2, with 7 bases lining up with TRBD1. The length of the CDR3 is 13 residues. The germline CDR1 and CDR2 sequences are GTSNPN and SVGIG (reference sequence). V shed 2 bases, J shed 2 bases, and the junction held 2 bases outside the gene matches. The CDR3: CAWSPRGNYGYTF. DNA for the CDR3: TGTGCCTGGAGTCCCAGGGGGAACTATGGCTACACCTTC.